Sequencing of this TCR beta chain was carried out in a study of PD-L1 blockade in urothelial cancer. About the research overall: Median T cell yield from blood was over 120,000.

CDR3 length: 11 residues. CDR1 MDHEN and CDR2 SYDVKM come from the germline V gene. V lost 10 bases and J 3 bases, leaving 8 bases between the germline ends. Profiled with immunoSEQ multiplex PCR; TCRdb holds only in-frame clones, not every one. The sample holds around 29,000 clones, around four fifths seen once. Time point here: peripheral blood 6 weeks after treatment start. This receptor was taken from a man aged 70 or older with urothelial cancer. The chain has TRBV28 and TRBJ2-3; TRBD2 is a possible D gene (5 bases). Sample: PBMCs, taken around atezolizumab (anti-PD-L1) treatment. The CDR3 reads CATWETDTQYF. In DNA, the CDR3 is TGTGCCACATGGGAGACAGATACGCAGTATTTT.